This is a list of T cell receptor beta chains from one sample in a study of blood T cell repertoires in COVID-19. This table comes from immunoSEQ multiplex PCR, and its TCRdb copy is limited to in-frame clones, with some not included. The sample lists under 250,000 clones, 85% seen once, with 9.1% in the top ten. Sequencing was performed on PBMCs or T cells enriched from blood (not recorded which). The origin of the receptors is a woman aged 45-65 years with acute COVID-19. Both conserved end residues are part of each CDR3. The D gene is left open where the match is weak. The listing skips clone size in some rows; elsewhere it reads once, few, many or a size class.

CDR3aa,CDR3nt,d_gene,abundance,v_gene,j_gene
CASRSEWRANTEAFF,TGTGCCAGTAGATCAGAATGGCGGGCTAACACTGAAGCTTTCTTT,.,.,TRBV19,TRBJ1-1
CASSTRDSNQPQHF,TGTGCCAGCAGCACCCGAGATAGCAATCAGCCCCAGCATTTT,.,.,TRBV9,TRBJ1-5
CASKPGTANTGELFF,TGTGCCAGCAAGCCCGGGACAGCTAACACCGGGGAGCTGTTTTTT,TRBD1,.,TRBV9,TRBJ2-2
CAWRNTGKFNTEAFF,TGTGCCTGGAGGAATACAGGGAAATTTAACACTGAAGCTTTCTTT,.,.,TRBV30,TRBJ1-1
CASSSDRVNTEAFF,TGTGCCAGCAGCTCCGACAGGGTAAACACTGAAGCTTTCTTT,TRBD1,.,TRBV11-2,TRBJ1-1
CASSLGAPFPYEQYF,TGTGCCAGCAGCTTAGGGGCACCCTTTCCCTACGAGCAGTACTTC,.,.,TRBV7-8,TRBJ2-7
CASSLNSGGEQTEADTQYF,TGTGCCAGCAGCCTAAATAGCGGGGGGGAACAAACGGAAGCAGATACGCAGTATTTT,TRBD2,.,TRBV3-1/TRBV3-2,TRBJ2-3
CASIKQGTRYGYTF,TGTGCCAGCATCAAACAGGGGACCCGCTATGGCTACACCTTC,TRBD1,.,TRBV6-6,TRBJ1-2
CASSQGQVSPLHF,TGCGCCAGCAGCCAGGGACAAGTTTCACCCCTCCACTTT,.,.,TRBV4-3,TRBJ1-6
CASSEGLAGRWADTQYF,TGTGCCAGCAGTGAGGGACTAGCGGGCCGGTGGGCAGATACGCAGTATTTT,TRBD2,.,TRBV7-3,TRBJ2-3
CATSDLQGNGELFF,TGTGCCACCAGTGATTTACAGGGGAACGGGGAGCTGTTTTTT,TRBD1,many,TRBV24-1,TRBJ2-2
CASSSGTPQHYGYTF,TGTGCCAGCAGCTCCGGGACACCCCAACACTATGGCTACACCTTC,.,.,TRBV5-4,TRBJ1-2
CSASDWAEAKNIQYF,TGCAGTGCTAGTGATTGGGCCGAAGCCAAAAACATTCAGTACTTC,.,.,TRBV20-1,TRBJ2-4
CASSQLEGGAYNEQFF,TGCGCCAGCAGCCAGCTTGAAGGGGGGGCCTACAATGAGCAGTTCTTC,.,.,TRBV5-1,TRBJ2-1
CASSLTRYKEAFF,TGTGCCAGCAGCTTAACCAGGTATAAAGAAGCTTTCTTT,.,.,TRBV13,TRBJ1-1
CASSRTQNTEAFF,TGTGCCAGCAGCCGAACACAGAACACTGAAGCTTTCTTT,.,.,TRBV9,TRBJ1-1
CASSTTGGVYGYTF,TGTGCCAGCAGCACGACAGGGGGCGTCTATGGCTACACCTTC,TRBD1,.,TRBV7-3,TRBJ1-2
CASSLDLPSSGGTYEQYF,TGCGCCAGCAGCTTGGACCTTCCTTCTAGCGGGGGAACCTACGAGCAGTACTTC,TRBD2,.,TRBV5-1,TRBJ2-7
CASSNPGTGGLGYTF,TGTGCCAGCAGCAACCCTGGGACAGGGGGGCTTGGCTACACCTTC,TRBD1,.,TRBV13,TRBJ1-2
CASSVAPNTEAFF,TGTGCCAGCAGCGTAGCTCCCAACACTGAAGCTTTCTTT,.,.,TRBV9,TRBJ1-1
CASSLDRGTSYEQYF,TGTGCCAGCAGCTTGGACAGGGGAACCTCCTACGAGCAGTACTTC,TRBD1,.,TRBV5-4,TRBJ2-7
CASRGGDTQYF,TGTGCCAGCAGGGGCGGGGATACGCAGTATTTT,.,.,TRBV11-2,TRBJ2-3
CASSYQGTAGTYEQYF,TGTGCCAGCAGTTACCAAGGGACAGCGGGTACGTACGAGCAGTACTTC,.,.,TRBV6-2/TRBV6-3,TRBJ2-7
CASSFRNSPGGTEAFF,TGCGCCAGCAGCTTTAGAAATAGTCCTGGCGGCACTGAAGCTTTCTTT,.,.,TRBV5-1,TRBJ1-1
CASSPTNRNTEAFF,TGTGCCAGCAGTCCCACAAACAGGAACACTGAAGCTTTCTTT,.,few,TRBV27,TRBJ1-1
CASSSDSINSPLHF,TGTGCCAGCAGCTCAGACAGCATTAATTCACCCCTCCACTTT,.,once,TRBV5-8,TRBJ1-6
CASSPQGLGNQPQHF,TGTGCCAGCAGTCCACAGGGTTTGGGCAATCAGCCCCAGCATTTT,.,.,TRBV28,TRBJ1-5
CASSSPSRLIYGYTF,TGTGCCAGCAGTTCCCCATCCAGACTGATCTATGGCTACACCTTC,.,.,TRBV27,TRBJ1-2
CASSNELYEQYF,TGTGCCAGCAGCAACGAACTCTACGAGCAGTACTTC,.,.,TRBV7-9,TRBJ2-7
CASSSGQGVPGNTIYF,TGCGCCAGCAGCTCGGGACAGGGTGTCCCTGGAAACACCATATATTTT,TRBD1,.,TRBV5-1,TRBJ1-3
CASTITAGVTGELFF,TGTGCCAGCACCATCACAGCGGGGGTGACCGGGGAGCTGTTTTTT,TRBD2,.,TRBV5-4,TRBJ2-2
CASSLAIPTSKNYGYTF,TGTGCCAGCAGCTTAGCGATCCCGACAAGTAAAAACTATGGCTACACCTTC,.,.,TRBV7-2,TRBJ1-2